Presented here are 11 T cell receptor beta chains from one specimen sequenced in a study of CD8 T cells in ankylosing spondylitis. MiXCR, run by TCRdb on the 5' RACE reads, gives a single entry per CDR3 protein. There are about 260,000 distinct CDR3 sequences in the sample; 20% occur only once, and roughly 8% lies in the top ten. The sequenced sample consisted of blood, either unsorted or a sorted T cell fraction (not recorded which). These receptors all come from a male donor with ankylosing spondylitis or in good health (not recorded which).

In its sample, this clonotype was seen a few times. The V and J genes are TRBV2 and TRBJ2-2; D might be TRBD1 (5 bases). The CDR3 runs 13 residues. The germline V gene has CDR1 SNHLY and CDR2 FYNNEI. Trimming removed 9 bases at V and 1 base at J, with 9 bases between. CDR3 sequence: CARGHLNTGELFF. The CDR3 DNA reads TGTGCCAGAGGACATCTGAACACCGGGGAGCTGTTTTTT. Full variable domain (remainder filled in from reference TRBV2 and TRBJ2-2): EPEVTQTPSHQVTQMGQEVILRCVPISNHLYFYWYRQILGQKVEFLVSFYNNEISEKSEIFDDQFSVERPDGSNFTLKIRSTKLEDSAMYFCARGHLNTGELFFGEGSRLTVL.

This clonotype was observed a few times. The chain's CDR3 is CASSHTSGRGDTQYF. The CDR3 region has the DNA TGTGCCAGCAGCCATACTAGCGGGAGAGGGGATACGCAGTATTTT. The rearrangement joins TRBV12-3 or TRBV12-4 to TRBJ2-3; 11 bases are shared with TRBD2. The trim removed 6 bases at V and 6 bases at J, leaving 8 bases unmatched. The CDR3 contains 15 residues.

This clonotype was picked up a small number of times. V and J are TRBV7-8 and TRBJ2-1; TRBD2 matches at 9 bases. The V gene end was trimmed by 5 bases and the J gene end by 5 bases; junction bases not matched to a gene: 13. This CDR3 region has 17 residues. CDR1 and CDR2 (germline): SGHVS, FQNEAQ. The CDR3 region has the DNA TGTGCCAGCAGCCCCTCGCAACTAGCGGGCTTTAACAATGAGCAGTTCTTC. Amino acids: CASSPSQLAGFNNEQFF.

This clonotype occurred a few times. The chain couples TRBV12-3 or TRBV12-4 to TRBJ2-3; D not resolved. The CDR3 runs 12 residues. V dropped 7 bases and J dropped 1 base, with 6 bases sitting between them. Here the CDR3 reads CASMVRTDTQYF. The CDR3 bases are TGTGCCAGCATGGTTCGCACAGATACGCAGTATTTT.

The gene calls are TRBV5-1 and TRBJ1-5; 7 nucleotides match TRBD1. The germline gives CDR1 SGHRS, CDR2 YFSETQ. The CDR3 totals 14 residues. With V trimmed by 3 bases and J by 0 bases, 0 bases remained unmatched. The CDR3 bases are TGCGCCAGCAGCTCAGGGGGTAGCAATCAGCCCCAGCATTTT. This sequence encodes CASSSGGSNQPQHF. The variable domain in full, completed from reference TRBV5-1 and TRBJ1-5, reads KAGVTQTPRYLIKTRGQQVTLSCSPISGHRSVSWYQQTPGQGLQFLFEYFSETQRNKGNFPGRFSGRQFSNSRSEMNVSTLELGDSALYLCASSSGGSNQPQHFGDGTRLSIL.

This clonotype has a handful of counts. This rearrangement joins TRBV12-3 or TRBV12-4 to TRBJ2-2; D gene uncertain. The germline V and J ends were trimmed by 5 bases and 7 bases, with 2 bases remaining between them. The CDR3 is made up of 10 amino acids. The CDR3 reads CASSGGELFF. The CDR3 DNA sequence: TGTGCCAGCAGTGGCGGGGAGCTGTTTTTT.

The chain is built from TRBV12-3 or TRBV12-4 and TRBJ2-3, with 9 bases matching TRBD2. The trim removed 3 bases at V and 1 base at J, leaving 8 bases unmatched. The CDR3 is 17 residues long. The chain's CDR3 is CASSFLAGGPGTDTQYF. The CDR3 DNA reads TGTGCCAGCAGTTTTCTCGCGGGGGGGCCTGGCACAGATACGCAGTATTTT.

This clonotype turned up a few times. The CDR3 spells CASSLAGTSGYEQYV. CDR3 nucleotide sequence: TGTGCCAGCAGCTTGGCCGGGACCTCGGGGTACGAGCAGTACGTC. V usage is TRBV5-5 and J usage is TRBJ2-7; TRBD1 or TRBD2 may be the D gene (5 bases each). The CDR3 runs 15 residues. Trimming removed 0 bases at V and 4 bases at J, with 14 bases between. Germline V CDR1 and CDR2: SGHKS, YYEKEE (reference sequence).

V usage is TRBV3-1 and J usage is TRBJ2-1; maybe TRBD2 (6 bases). The germline gives CDR1 LGHDT, CDR2 YNNKEL (reference sequence). Trimming removed 3 bases from V and 7 bases from J, with 10 bases in between. The CDR3 runs 13 residues. The CDR3 DNA is TGTGCCAGCAGCCATAGCAGCGGGAATGAGCAGTTCTTC. Amino acid sequence: CASSHSSGNEQFF.

This rearrangement joins TRBV28 to TRBJ2-5; maybe TRBD2 (6 bases). CDR3 size: 14 residues. Trimming pared 4 bases from V and 3 bases from J, leaving 12 bases between. Germline V gives CDR1 MDHEN, CDR2 SYDVKM. CDR3 residues: CASSSRRGKETQYF. In DNA, the CDR3 is TGTGCCAGCAGTTCCCGCCGGGGGAAAGAGACCCAGTACTTC.

The V call is TRBV12-3 or TRBV12-4, the J call TRBJ1-1, with 7 bases that match TRBD1. V lost 6 bases, J lost 1 base, and 5 bases stayed unmatched. The CDR3 covers 14 residues. This chain's CDR3 is CASSKQGTNTEAFF. The CDR3, as DNA: TGTGCCAGCAGCAAACAGGGGACGAACACTGAAGCTTTCTTT.